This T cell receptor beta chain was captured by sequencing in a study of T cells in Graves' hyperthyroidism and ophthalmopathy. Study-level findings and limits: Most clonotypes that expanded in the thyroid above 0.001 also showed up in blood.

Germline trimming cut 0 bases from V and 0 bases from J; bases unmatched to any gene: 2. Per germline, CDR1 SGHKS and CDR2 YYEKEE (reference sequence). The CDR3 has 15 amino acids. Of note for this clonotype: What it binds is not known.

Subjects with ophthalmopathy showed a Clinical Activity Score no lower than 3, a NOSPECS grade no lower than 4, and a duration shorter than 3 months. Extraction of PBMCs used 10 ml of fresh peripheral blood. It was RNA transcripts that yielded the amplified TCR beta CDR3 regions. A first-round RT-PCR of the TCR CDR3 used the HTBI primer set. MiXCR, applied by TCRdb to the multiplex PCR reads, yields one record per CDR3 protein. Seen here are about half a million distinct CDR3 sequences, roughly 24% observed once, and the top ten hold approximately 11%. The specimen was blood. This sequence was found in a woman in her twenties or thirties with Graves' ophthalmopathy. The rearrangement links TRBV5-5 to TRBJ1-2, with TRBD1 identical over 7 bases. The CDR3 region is CASSLADRANYGYTF. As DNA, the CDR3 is TGTGCCAGCAGCTTGGCAGACAGGGCTAACTATGGCTACACCTTC.